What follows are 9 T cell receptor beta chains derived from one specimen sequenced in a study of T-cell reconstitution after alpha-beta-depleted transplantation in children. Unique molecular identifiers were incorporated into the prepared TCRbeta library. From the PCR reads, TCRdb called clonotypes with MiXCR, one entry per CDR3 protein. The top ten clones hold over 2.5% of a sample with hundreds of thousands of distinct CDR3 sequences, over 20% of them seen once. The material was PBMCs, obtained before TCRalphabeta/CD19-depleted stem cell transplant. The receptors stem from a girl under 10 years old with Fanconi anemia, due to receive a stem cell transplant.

In DNA, the CDR3 is TGCGCCAGCAGCCGTGAGGAAAGGTCGACCACTGAAGCTTTCTTT. Translated, it gives CASSREERSTTEAFF. This chain joins TRBV5-1 and TRBJ1-1; unclear D gene. Trimming left V 4 bases short and J 4 bases short, with 17 bases between. The V gene's germline CDR1 is SGHRS and CDR2 YFSETQ. The CDR3 sequence is 15 residues long.

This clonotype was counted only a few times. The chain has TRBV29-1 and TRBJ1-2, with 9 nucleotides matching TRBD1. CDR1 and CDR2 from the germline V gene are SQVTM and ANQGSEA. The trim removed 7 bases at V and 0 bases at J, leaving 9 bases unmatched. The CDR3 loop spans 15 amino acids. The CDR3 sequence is CSGGTGHATNYGYTF. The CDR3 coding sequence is TGCAGCGGCGGGACAGGGCACGCAACTAACTATGGCTACACCTTC.

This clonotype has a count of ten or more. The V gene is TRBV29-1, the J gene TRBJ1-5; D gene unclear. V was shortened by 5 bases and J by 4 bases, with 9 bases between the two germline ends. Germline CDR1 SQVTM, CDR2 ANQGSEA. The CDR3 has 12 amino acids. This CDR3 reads CSVLDKNQPQHF. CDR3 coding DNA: TGCAGCGTTCTCGACAAAAATCAGCCCCAGCATTTT. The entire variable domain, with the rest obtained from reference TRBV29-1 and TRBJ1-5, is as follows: SAVISQKPSRDICQRGTSLTIQCQVDSQVTMMFWYRQQPGQSLTLIATANQGSEATYESGFVIDKFPISRPNLTFSTLTVSNMSPEDSSIYLCSVLDKNQPQHFGDGTRLSIL.

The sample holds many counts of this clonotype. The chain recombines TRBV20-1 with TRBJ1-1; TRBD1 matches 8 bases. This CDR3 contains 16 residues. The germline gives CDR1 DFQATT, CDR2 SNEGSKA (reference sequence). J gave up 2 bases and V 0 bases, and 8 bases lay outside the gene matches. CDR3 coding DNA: TGCAGTGCTAGAGAGAGAGGGACAGGTGGAAACACTGAAGCTTTCTTT. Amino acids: CSARERGTGGNTEAFF.

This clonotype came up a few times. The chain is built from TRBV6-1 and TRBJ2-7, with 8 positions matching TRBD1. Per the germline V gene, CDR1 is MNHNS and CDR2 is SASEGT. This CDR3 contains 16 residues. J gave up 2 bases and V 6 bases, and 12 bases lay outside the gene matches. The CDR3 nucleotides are TGTGCCAGCAGACCTAGACAGGGGCTTGGGCCCTACGAGCAGTACTTC. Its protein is CASRPRQGLGPYEQYF.

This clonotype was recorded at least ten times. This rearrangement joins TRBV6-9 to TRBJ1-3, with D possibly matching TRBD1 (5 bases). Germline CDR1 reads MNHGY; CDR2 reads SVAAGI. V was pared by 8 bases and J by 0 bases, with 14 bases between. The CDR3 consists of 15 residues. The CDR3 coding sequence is TGTGCCAGCGGTCGTGGCGGGACCTCTGGAAACACCATATATTTT. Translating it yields CASGRGGTSGNTIYF.

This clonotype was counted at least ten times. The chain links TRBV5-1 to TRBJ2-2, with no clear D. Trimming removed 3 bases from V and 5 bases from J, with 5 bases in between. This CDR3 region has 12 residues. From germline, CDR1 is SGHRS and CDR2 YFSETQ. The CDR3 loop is CASSYQTGELFF. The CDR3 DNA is TGCGCCAGCAGCTATCAAACCGGGGAGCTGTTTTTT. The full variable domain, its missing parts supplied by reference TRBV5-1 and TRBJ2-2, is KAGVTQTPRYLIKTRGQQVTLSCSPISGHRSVSWYQQTPGQGLQFLFEYFSETQRNKGNFPGRFSGRQFSNSRSEMNVSTLELGDSALYLCASSYQTGELFFGEGSRLTVL.

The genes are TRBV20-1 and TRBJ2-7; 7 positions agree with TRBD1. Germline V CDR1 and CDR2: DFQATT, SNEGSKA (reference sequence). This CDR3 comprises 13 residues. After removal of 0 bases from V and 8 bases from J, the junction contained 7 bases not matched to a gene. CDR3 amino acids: CSAREGTVTKQYF. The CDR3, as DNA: TGCAGTGCTAGAGAAGGGACAGTTACGAAGCAGTACTTC.

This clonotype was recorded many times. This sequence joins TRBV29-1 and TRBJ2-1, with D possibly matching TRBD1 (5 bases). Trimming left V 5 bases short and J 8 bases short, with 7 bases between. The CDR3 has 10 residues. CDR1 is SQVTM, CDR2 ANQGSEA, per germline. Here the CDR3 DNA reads TGCAGCGTTCAGGGCGATGAGCAGTTCTTC. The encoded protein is CSVQGDEQFF.